This record looks at one TCR beta chain sequence and its context. Its cognate antigen is unknown. The data are from a study of cytomegalovirus exposure and HLA in healthy donors. The study, taken as a whole, reports: A later analysis found TCR association rates differed by HLA locus, highest for DRB1 and lowest for HLA-C. Other equally common chains were less clonally expanded than HLA-associated TCR beta chains, a later analysis showed.

The primer mix had 60 Vbeta and 13 Jbeta primers. Clones were read by immunoSEQ multiplex PCR, and TCRdb kept only the in-frame ones, dropping some. The sample has roughly 110,000 clones; 60% to 75% are singletons. The CDR3 is made up of 16 amino acids. Germline lookup yields CDR1 MDHEN and CDR2 SYDVKM. J lost 7 bases, V lost 7 bases, and 19 bases had no gene match. The source is a man aged 25 to 45 in good health and CMV-seronegative. The chain links TRBV28 to TRBJ2-7; 7 bases match TRBD2. Sequenced material: PBMCs. The CDR3 region has the DNA TGTGCCAGCATCGGAGCGGGGCCTCGAACCTACTATGAGCAGTACTTC. Translated, it gives CASIGAGPRTYYEQYF.